This TCR beta chain was recorded in a study of T cell changes during pregnancy in multiple sclerosis. Here immunoSEQ multiplex PCR was the method, and the copy in TCRdb shows in-frame clones only, minus some. Altogether approximately 52,000 clones are present, 80% to 90% being singletons, with the ten largest covering around 1.2%. Germline V gene data show CDR1 as SGHNT and CDR2 as YENEEA. V lost 1 base and J lost 7, with 8 bases in between. The CDR3 runs 13 residues. This chain links TRBV11-3 with TRBJ2-1, with D uncertain. The source material was CD4+ T cells from peripheral blood mononuclear cells, sampled in the second trimester of pregnancy. The source of this sequence is a female donor with multiple sclerosis, enrolled in a pregnancy study. In DNA form, the CDR3 reads TGTGCCAGCAGCTTAGTCCGAGCGAATGAGCAGTTCTTC. Translated, it gives CASSLVRANEQFF.